This T cell receptor (beta chain) was sequenced in a study of T cell responses to AZD1222 COVID-19 vaccine. TCRdb's copy holds only in-frame clones and misses some; the assay was immunoSEQ multiplex PCR. Here the sample spans roughly 99,000 clones, 87% being singletons. The CDR3 extends over 16 amino acids. Trimming cost V 3 bases and J 5 bases; bases outside gene matches: 7. Germline CDR1 and CDR2: MRHNA and SNTAGT. Details on this clone: As yet, its antigen is unknown.

General study points: Spike-specific TCRs gained breadth and depth after people received two AZD1222 doses. Donors were largely white British and mainly female; clonal diversity was possibly underestimated. AZD1222 recipients seropositive at baseline numbered only six or seven.

The chain is built from TRBV6-4 and TRBJ2-2, with 9 nucleotides matching TRBD1. The sample was peripheral blood, taken on day 0 of AZD1222 vaccination. This receptor was taken from an adult in good health. CDR3 amino acids: CASSDARTGETGELFF. The DNA for the CDR3 is TGTGCCAGCAGTGATGCGAGGACAGGGGAAACCGGGGAGCTGTTTTTT.